This T cell receptor beta chain was profiled in a study of shared clonotypes between healthy human individuals. Produced via immunoSEQ multiplex PCR; TCRdb's table is partial and in-frame only. The sample lists over 2 million clones; 95% were seen once. For this clone: At the DNA level, this CDR3 is encoded by other sequences in the same sample as well.

V lost 1 base, J lost 3 bases, and 7 bases lay in between. Germline CDR1 and CDR2: PRHDT and FYEKMQ (reference sequence). The CDR3 length is 14 residues. The chain combines TRBV13 with TRBJ2-1; D unclear. The clonotype originates from a man aged 18 to 29 in good health. The source material was naive CD4+ T cells sorted from blood. Noted subset: CD45RA+ positively selected. This chain's CDR3 is CASSLVSGYNEQFF. The CDR3 DNA reads TGTGCCAGCAGCTTAGTTTCAGGCTACAATGAGCAGTTCTTC.